Each of the 26 T cell receptor beta chains below was sequenced from the same sample in a study of blood T cell repertoires in COVID-19. Repertoires were generated with immunoSEQ multiplex PCR, while TCRdb's copy carries only in-frame clones and drops some. The sample holds some 76,000 clones; approximately 80% are singletons and the top ten take around 10%. Sample: peripheral blood. These receptors were collected from a man over 45 with acute or convalescent COVID-19.

The chain employs TRBV6-5 and TRBJ1-5, with TRBD1 matching 7 bases. The V segment lost 6 bases and the J segment 1 base; nucleotides outside the gene matches: 6. The CDR3 spans 15 residues. Germline CDR1 and CDR2: MNHEY and SVGAGI. In DNA, the CDR3 is TGTGCCAGCAGGGGACAGAGAAGCAGCAATCAGCCCCAGCATTTT. Amino acids: CASRGQRSSNQPQHF.

The J gene is TRBJ2-7, the V gene TRBV27; 7 bases line up with TRBD2. Trimming at V came to 5 bases and at J to 6 bases, leaving 10 bases not matched to a gene. Germline V gives CDR1 MNHEY, CDR2 SMNVEV (reference sequence). CDR3 length: 14 residues. The CDR3 DNA sequence: TGTGCCAGCAGTAACCCTGGAGGCGGGGGCGAGCAGTACTTC. Translated: CASSNPGGGGEQYF.

The chain has TRBV5-1 and TRBJ2-2; tentatively, D is TRBD2 (6 bases). Trimming pared 4 bases from V and 1 base from J, leaving 17 bases between. The CDR3 length is 17 residues. Germline CDR1 reads SGHRS; CDR2 reads YFSETQ. CDR3 DNA: TGCGCCAGCAGCCTGGATAGGAGGGCGGGGAACACCGGGGAGCTGTTTTTT. The encoded protein is CASSLDRRAGNTGELFF.

This sequence joins TRBV5-1 and TRBJ2-2; tentative D call: TRBD1 (5 bases). The V end lost 0 bases, the J end lost 0 bases, and 18 bases lay between the germline ends. The CDR3 spans 19 residues. Germline V gives CDR1 SGHRS, CDR2 YFSETQ. The CDR3 sequence is CASSLAAGAAYANTGELFF. As DNA, the CDR3 is TGCGCCAGCAGCTTGGCCGCTGGGGCCGCCTACGCGAACACCGGGGAGCTGTTTTTT.

This clone was counted a single time. The J gene is TRBJ1-5, the V gene TRBV4-2; possible D gene TRBD1, 5 bases. Between the trimmed V and J ends, which lost 1 base and 6 bases, there was a span of 13 bases. Germline CDR1 reads LGHNA; CDR2 reads YNFKEQ. The CDR3 is made up of 15 amino acids. Here the CDR3 DNA reads TGTGCCAGCAGCCAAGTGCAGGGAAGTGGTCAGCCCCAGCATTTT. It codes for CASSQVQGSGQPQHF.

The chain is built from TRBV12-2 and TRBJ2-7; the DNA was not used to check the table's D call, TRBD2. TRBV12-2 represents a pseudogene. CDR3 size: 15 residues. The CDR3 sequence: CASRKKGGETYEQYF. The CDR3 region has the DNA TGTGCAAGTCGCAAAAAGGGCGGGGAGACCTACGAGCAGTACTTC.

The chain links TRBV7-2 to TRBJ1-4; D is possibly TRBD1 (6 bases). Germline V gene data show CDR1 as SGHTA and CDR2 as FQGNSA. There are 14 residues in the CDR3. V lost 4 bases, J lost 8 bases, and 14 bases lay in between. CDR3 in DNA: TGTGCCAGCAGCTGGGGGGGCCGAGGGGAAAAACTGTTTTTT. As protein: CASSWGGRGEKLFF.

V is TRBV6-6 and J is TRBJ2-7, with a possible D match to TRBD1 (6 bases). CDR3 size: 14 residues. Germline loops: CDR1 MNHNY, CDR2 SVGAGI (reference sequence). V lost 5 bases, J lost 1 base, and 12 bases lay in between. The CDR3 region is CASSARQDSYEQYF. In DNA form, the CDR3 reads TGTGCCAGCAGTGCCCGACAGGATTCCTACGAGCAGTACTTC.

The genes are TRBV7-6 and TRBJ2-7; 7 bases fit TRBD2. The V segment lost 0 bases and the J segment 0 bases; nucleotides outside the gene matches: 2. Germline V gene data show CDR1 as SGHVS and CDR2 as FNYEAQ. The CDR3 has 15 residues. This CDR3 reads CASSLALADSYEQYF. CDR3 nucleotide sequence: TGTGCCAGCAGCTTAGCGCTAGCGGACTCCTACGAGCAGTACTTC.

The chain has TRBV24-1 and TRBJ1-1; 10 bases map to TRBD1. V shed 4 bases and J 4 bases; nucleotides not matched to a gene: 5. CDR3 length equals 15 residues. CDR1 KGHDR and CDR2 SFDVKD come from the germline V gene. The chain's CDR3 is CATSDPRTGGTEAFF. CDR3 sequence (DNA): TGTGCCACCAGTGACCCTAGGACAGGGGGCACTGAAGCTTTCTTT.

The rearrangement uses TRBV6-1 and TRBJ1-3; TRBD1 aligns across 7 bases. CDR1 MNHNS and CDR2 SASEGT come from the germline V gene. This CDR3 is built from 16 residues. With V trimmed by 4 bases and J by 0 bases, 6 bases remained unmatched. CDR3 sequence (DNA): TGTGCCAGCAGTGGGACAGGACAACGCTCTGGAAACACCATATATTTT. Translating gives CASSGTGQRSGNTIYF.

CDR3 loop: CASSTSGIYEQYF. CDR3 in DNA: TGTGCCAGCTCGACTAGCGGGATATACGAGCAGTACTTC. The rearrangement links TRBV18 to TRBJ2-7; 11 bases match TRBD2. With 6 bases clipped from V and 4 bases from J, the junction kept 2 bases outside the gene matches. The CDR3 sequence is 13 residues long. Germline V gene data show CDR1 as KGHSH and CDR2 as LQKENI.

Worth noting for this clone: Germline is not matched at one junction end, which may reflect a read error. The chain employs TRBV4-2 and TRBJ1-4; TRBD1 matches 8 bases. From germline, CDR1 is LGHNA and CDR2 YNFKEQ. The CDR3 spans 16 residues. CDR3 region: CASSQDMDRANEKLFF. The CDR3 nucleotides are TGTGCCAGCAGCCAAGATATGGACAGGGCTAACGAAAAACTGTTTTTT.

This chain joins TRBV5-6 and TRBJ1-4; TRBD1 agrees at 7 bases. The CDR3 has 16 residues. Germline loops: CDR1 SGHDT, CDR2 YYEEEE. With V trimmed by 2 bases and J by 7 bases, 11 bases remained unmatched. CDR3 in DNA: TGTGCCAGCAGCTTATTTGGAGAACAGGGGAGTGAAAAACTGTTTTTT. The encoded protein is CASSLFGEQGSEKLFF.

This sequence joins TRBV7-2 and TRBJ1-1; D gene unclear. The germline V and J ends were trimmed by 5 bases and 3 bases, with 13 bases remaining between them. Looked up from germline, CDR1 is SGHTA and CDR2 is FQGNSA. CDR3 length: 14 residues. The CDR3 region has the DNA TGTGCCAGCAGCCCCCAGCTTGGGCACACTGAAGCTTTCTTT. Its protein is CASSPQLGHTEAFF.

This chain joins TRBV6-2 or TRBV6-3 and TRBJ1-5; the match to TRBD1 covers 7 bases. Germline loops: CDR1 MNHEY, CDR2 SVGEGT. The CDR3 sequence is 17 residues long. The junction had 12 bases not matched to a gene; V was cut back by 6 bases and J by 1 base. For the CDR3, the DNA is TGTGCCAGCAGCCCGGGACAGAGGATTGGGAGCAATCAGCCCCAGCATTTT. Its translation is CASSPGQRIGSNQPQHF.

The V gene is TRBV12-3 or TRBV12-4, the J gene TRBJ1-5; D gene unclear. The CDR3 sequence is 13 residues long. Trimming shortened V by 6 bases and J by 0 bases, and 6 bases separated the two germline ends. This chain's CDR3 is CASSRDSNQPQHF. DNA of the CDR3: TGTGCCAGCAGCCGCGATAGCAATCAGCCCCAGCATTTT.

The chain has TRBV6-6 and TRBJ2-1, with 7 bases lining up with TRBD2. CDR1 MNHNY and CDR2 SVGAGI come from the germline V gene (reference sequence). This CDR3 region has 15 residues. Unmatched junction bases numbered 7, after V lost 4 bases and J lost 4 bases. DNA for the CDR3: TGTGCCAGCAGTTCCGAGCGGGGCGGTTACAATGAGCAGTTCTTC. Translated: CASSSERGGYNEQFF.

The genes are TRBV4-1 and TRBJ2-7, with 11 nucleotides matching TRBD2. V lost 3 bases and J lost 2; bases outside the gene matches: 6. CDR3 size: 16 residues. Germline assignment: CDR1 MGHRA and CDR2 YSYEKL. CDR3 region: CASSQGETSGTYEQYF. The CDR3 DNA sequence: TGCGCCAGCAGCCAGGGGGAGACTAGCGGGACCTACGAGCAGTACTTC.

The chain combines TRBV5-6 with TRBJ1-4; tentatively, D is TRBD1 (5 bases). Germline V gives CDR1 SGHDT, CDR2 YYEEEE. Trimming shortened V by 0 bases and J by 3 bases, and 9 bases separated the two germline ends. The CDR3 has 15 residues. The DNA for the CDR3 is TGTGCCAGCAGCTTGGGGAGACAGCCTAATGAAAAACTGTTTTTT. It specifies CASSLGRQPNEKLFF.

J is TRBJ1-1 and V is TRBV15; maybe TRBD1 (5 bases). Trimming pared 2 bases from V and 4 bases from J, leaving 14 bases between. Germline loops: CDR1 LNHNV, CDR2 YYDKDF (reference sequence). The length of the CDR3 is 15 residues. The CDR3 protein is CATSRQGGSGTEAFF. The CDR3 region has the DNA TGTGCCACCAGCAGACAGGGAGGGTCGGGCACTGAAGCTTTCTTT.

This chain joins TRBV9 and TRBJ2-2, with 8 nucleotides matching TRBD2. This CDR3 comprises 13 residues. V lost 4 bases to trimming and J lost 6 bases; unmatched junction nucleotides: 2. Germline CDR1 SGDLS, CDR2 YYNGEE. This CDR3 is CASSSGGPGELFF. The CDR3 DNA follows: TGTGCCAGCAGCTCGGGGGGGCCCGGGGAGCTGTTTTTT.

V gene TRBV5-1 combines with J gene TRBJ1-2; TRBD1 is a possible D gene (5 bases). There are 13 residues in the CDR3. V gave up 5 bases and J gave up 8 bases, with 16 bases separating them. CDR1 is SGHRS, CDR2 YFSETQ, per germline. CDR3: CASRREEGEGYTF. The CDR3 DNA is TGCGCCAGCAGAAGGGAGGAAGGGGAAGGCTACACCTTC. The whole variable domain, remainder taken from reference TRBV5-1 and TRBJ1-2, is KAGVTQTPRYLIKTRGQQVTLSCSPISGHRSVSWYQQTPGQGLQFLFEYFSETQRNKGNFPGRFSGRQFSNSRSEMNVSTLELGDSALYLCASRREEGEGYTFGSGTRLTVV.

The V gene is TRBV5-1, the J gene TRBJ2-1; 13 bases match TRBD2. The CDR3 totals 15 residues. J gave up 8 bases and V 3 bases, and 5 bases lay outside the gene matches. Per the germline V gene, CDR1 is SGHRS and CDR2 is YFSETQ. The CDR3 spells CASSWTSGSWDEQFF. CDR3 coding DNA: TGCGCCAGCAGCTGGACTAGCGGGAGCTGGGATGAGCAGTTCTTC.

The chain recombines TRBV19 with TRBJ2-1; tentatively, D is TRBD2 (5 bases). Trimming cost V 5 bases and J 3 bases, with 8 bases left between them. Germline V gene data show CDR1 as LNHDA and CDR2 as SQIVND (reference sequence). The CDR3 extends over 13 amino acids. This CDR3 reads CASSYGLYNEQFF. CDR3 DNA sequence: TGTGCCAGTAGTTACGGACTCTACAATGAGCAGTTCTTC.

The chain employs TRBV19 and TRBJ1-2, with 11 bases matching TRBD1. V dropped 7 bases and J dropped 8; count of bases not matched to a gene: 12. The CDR3 has 15 residues. Per the germline V gene, CDR1 is LNHDA and CDR2 is SQIVND (reference sequence). CDR3 DNA sequence: TGTGCCAGTACCGGGGGACAGGGGGATCGAGGCGGCTACACCTTC. It specifies CASTGGQGDRGGYTF.